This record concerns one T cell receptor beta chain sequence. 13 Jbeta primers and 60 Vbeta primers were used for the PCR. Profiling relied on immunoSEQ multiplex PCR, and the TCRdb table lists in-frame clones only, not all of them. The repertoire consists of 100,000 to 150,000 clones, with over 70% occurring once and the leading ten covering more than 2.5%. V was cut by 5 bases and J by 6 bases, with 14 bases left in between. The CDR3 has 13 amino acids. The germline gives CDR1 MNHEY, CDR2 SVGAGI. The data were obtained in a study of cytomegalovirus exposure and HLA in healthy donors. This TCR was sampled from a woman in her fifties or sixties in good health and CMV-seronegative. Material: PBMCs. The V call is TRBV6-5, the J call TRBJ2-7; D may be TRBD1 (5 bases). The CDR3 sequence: CASSRNPTGEQYF. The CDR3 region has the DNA TGTGCCAGCAGTCGAAATCCTACAGGCGAGCAGTACTTC.